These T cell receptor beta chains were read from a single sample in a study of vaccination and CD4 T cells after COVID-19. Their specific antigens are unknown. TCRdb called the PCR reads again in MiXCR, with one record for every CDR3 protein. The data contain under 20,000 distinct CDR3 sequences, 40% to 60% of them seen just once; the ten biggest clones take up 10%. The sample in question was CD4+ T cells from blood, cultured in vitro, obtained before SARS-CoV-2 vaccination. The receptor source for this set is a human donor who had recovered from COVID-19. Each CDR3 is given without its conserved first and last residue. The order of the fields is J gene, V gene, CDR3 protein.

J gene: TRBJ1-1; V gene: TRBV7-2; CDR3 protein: ASSLVQGDAF
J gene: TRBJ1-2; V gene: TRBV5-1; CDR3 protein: ASGTGGFHGYT
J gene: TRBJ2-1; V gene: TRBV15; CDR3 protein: ATSRDLGLVQF
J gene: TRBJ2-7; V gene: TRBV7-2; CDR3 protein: ASNRRENYEQY
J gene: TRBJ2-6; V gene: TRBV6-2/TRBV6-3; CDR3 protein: ASSYSSGANVLT
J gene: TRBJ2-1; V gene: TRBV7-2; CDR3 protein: ASSSAPRGRNEQF
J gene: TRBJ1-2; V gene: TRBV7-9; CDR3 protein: ASSPGQQPLYGYT
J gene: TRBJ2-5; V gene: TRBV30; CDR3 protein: AWSVGETQY
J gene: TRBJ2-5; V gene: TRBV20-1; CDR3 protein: SVDSQETQY
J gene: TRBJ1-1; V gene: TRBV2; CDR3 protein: ASSGTGGFLSVGTEAF
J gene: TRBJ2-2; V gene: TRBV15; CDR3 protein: ATSRVSGSSGGELF
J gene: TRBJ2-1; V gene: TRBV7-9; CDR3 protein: ASSYDNEQF
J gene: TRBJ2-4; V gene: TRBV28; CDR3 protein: ASSSPGRTKNIQY
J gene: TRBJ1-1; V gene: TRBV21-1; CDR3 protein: ASSIRAGHLNTEAF
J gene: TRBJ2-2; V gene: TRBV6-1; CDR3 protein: ASTQDPLNTGELF
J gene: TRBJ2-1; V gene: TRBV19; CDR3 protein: ASSIGWDRVLGGNEQF
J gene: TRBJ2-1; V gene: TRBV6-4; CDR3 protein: ASSEASGYNEQF
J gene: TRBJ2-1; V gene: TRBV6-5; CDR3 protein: ASSYSPGLAGGNYEQF
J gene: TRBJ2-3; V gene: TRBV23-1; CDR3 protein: ASSQSRDRPRTDTQY
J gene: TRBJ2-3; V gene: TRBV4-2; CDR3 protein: ASSRELLAGAGDLSTDTQY
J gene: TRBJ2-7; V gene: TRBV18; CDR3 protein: ASSPSFGTGAEQY
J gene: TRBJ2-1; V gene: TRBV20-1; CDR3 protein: SAPDTSVRHNNEQF
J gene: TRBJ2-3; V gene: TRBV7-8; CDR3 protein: ASSSYERAGADTQY
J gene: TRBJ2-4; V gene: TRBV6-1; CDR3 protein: ASSEWLAGLRDANIQY
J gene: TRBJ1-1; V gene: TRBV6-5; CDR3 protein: ASSWGFNTEAF
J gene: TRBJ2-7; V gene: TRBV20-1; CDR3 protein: SSLTRGVTYEQY
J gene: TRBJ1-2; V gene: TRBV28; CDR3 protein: ASSLTGNGYGYT
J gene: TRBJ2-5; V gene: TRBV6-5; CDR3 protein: ASSSRLAGETQY
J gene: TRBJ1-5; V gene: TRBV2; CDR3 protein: ASSERGNQPQH
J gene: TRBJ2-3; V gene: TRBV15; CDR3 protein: ATSATGTSGAFDTDTQY
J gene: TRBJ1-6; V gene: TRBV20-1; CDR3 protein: SARDLLRVLDSPLH
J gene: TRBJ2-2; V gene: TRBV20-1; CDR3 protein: SARGGGGFANTGELF
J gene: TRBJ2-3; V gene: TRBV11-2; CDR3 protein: ASSRTDTQY
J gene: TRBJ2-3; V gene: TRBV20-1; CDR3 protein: SARDDTSTDTQY
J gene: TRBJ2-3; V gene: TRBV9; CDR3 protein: ASSVGGGRVDTQY
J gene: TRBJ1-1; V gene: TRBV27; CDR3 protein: ASSLRPQGIAEAF
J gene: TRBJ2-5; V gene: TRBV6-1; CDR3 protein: ASTPRASGRVETQY
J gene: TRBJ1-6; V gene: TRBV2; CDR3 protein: AMRTDYNSPLH
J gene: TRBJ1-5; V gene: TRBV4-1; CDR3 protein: ASSQPGQGFYQPQH
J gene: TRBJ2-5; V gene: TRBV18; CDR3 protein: ASSPQDVQETQY
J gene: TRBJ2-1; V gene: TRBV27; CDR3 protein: ASTASRDRVNEQF
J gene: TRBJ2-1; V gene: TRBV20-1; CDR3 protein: SAKDRWLASNNEQF
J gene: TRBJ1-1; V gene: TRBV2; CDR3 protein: ASTPEANTEAF
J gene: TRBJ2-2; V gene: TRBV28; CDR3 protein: ASSTTGKATPGELF
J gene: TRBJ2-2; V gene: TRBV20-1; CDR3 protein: SAPIVSSGELF
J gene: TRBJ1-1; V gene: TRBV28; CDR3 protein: ASSSRPTTSNTEAF
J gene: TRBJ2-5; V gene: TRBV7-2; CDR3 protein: ASSPRGATETQY
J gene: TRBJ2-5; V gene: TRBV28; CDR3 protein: ASSVLAGGSETQY
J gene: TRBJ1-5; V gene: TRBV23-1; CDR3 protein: ASSPYKRGGEAVCNQPQH
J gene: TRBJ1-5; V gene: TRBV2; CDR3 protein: ASSGTEDQPQH
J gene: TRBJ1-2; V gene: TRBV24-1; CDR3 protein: ATSDSDPGQTGYT
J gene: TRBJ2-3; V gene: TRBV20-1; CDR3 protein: SARDRGKDTQY
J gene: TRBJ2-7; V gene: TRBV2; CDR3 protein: ASRTDTSYEQY
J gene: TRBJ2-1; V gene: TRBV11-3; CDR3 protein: ASSPFVQSSYNEQF
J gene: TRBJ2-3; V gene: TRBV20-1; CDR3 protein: SATNRDTQY
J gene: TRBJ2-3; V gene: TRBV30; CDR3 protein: AWSGTSGGDTQY
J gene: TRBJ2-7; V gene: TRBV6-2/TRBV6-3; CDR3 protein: ASSLPYQPLQGFLYEQY